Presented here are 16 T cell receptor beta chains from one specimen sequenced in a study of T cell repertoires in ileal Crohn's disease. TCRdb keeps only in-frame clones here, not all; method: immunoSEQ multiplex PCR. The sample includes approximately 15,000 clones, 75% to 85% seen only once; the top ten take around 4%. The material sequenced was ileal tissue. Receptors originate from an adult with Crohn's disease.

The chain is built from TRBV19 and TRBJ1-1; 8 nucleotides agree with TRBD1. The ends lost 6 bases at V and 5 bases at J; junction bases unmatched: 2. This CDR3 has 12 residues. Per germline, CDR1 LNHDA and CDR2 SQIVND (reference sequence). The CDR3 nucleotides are TGTGCCAGTAGGGACAGGGAAACTGAAGCTTTCTTT. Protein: CASRDRETEAFF.

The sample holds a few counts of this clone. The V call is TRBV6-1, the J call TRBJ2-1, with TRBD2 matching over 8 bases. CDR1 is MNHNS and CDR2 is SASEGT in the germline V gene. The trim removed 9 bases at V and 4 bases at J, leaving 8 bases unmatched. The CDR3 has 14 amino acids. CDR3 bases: TGTGCCAGTCGACAGCGGGGGATATACAATGAGCAGTTCTTC. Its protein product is CASRQRGIYNEQFF.

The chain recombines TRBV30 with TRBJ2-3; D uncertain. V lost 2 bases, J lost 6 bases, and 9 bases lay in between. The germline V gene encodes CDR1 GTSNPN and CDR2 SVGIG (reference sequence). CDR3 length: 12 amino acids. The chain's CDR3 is CAWSRGRDTQYF. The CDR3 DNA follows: TGTGCCTGGAGTCGCGGTCGGGATACGCAGTATTTT. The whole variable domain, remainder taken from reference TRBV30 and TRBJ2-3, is SQTIHQWPATLVQPVGSPLSLECTVEGTSNPNLYWYRQAAGRGLQLLFYSVGIGQISSEVPQNLSASRPQDRQFILSSKKLLLSDSGFYLCAWSRGRDTQYFGPGTRLTVL.

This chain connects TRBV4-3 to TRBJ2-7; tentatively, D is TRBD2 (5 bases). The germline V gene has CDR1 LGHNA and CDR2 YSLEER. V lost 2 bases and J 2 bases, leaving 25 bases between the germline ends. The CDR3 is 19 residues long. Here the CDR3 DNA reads TGCGCCAGCAGCCAAAGCCCCCGGGATGACGGCGCTTACACCTACGAGCAGTACGTC. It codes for CASSQSPRDDGAYTYEQYV.

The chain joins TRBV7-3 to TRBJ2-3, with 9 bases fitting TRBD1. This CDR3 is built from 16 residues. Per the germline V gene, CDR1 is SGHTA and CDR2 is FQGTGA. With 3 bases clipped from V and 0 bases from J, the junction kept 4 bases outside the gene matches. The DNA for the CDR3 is TGTGCCAGCAGCTTCACCGGGACAGGGAGCACAGATACGCAGTATTTT. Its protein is CASSFTGTGSTDTQYF.

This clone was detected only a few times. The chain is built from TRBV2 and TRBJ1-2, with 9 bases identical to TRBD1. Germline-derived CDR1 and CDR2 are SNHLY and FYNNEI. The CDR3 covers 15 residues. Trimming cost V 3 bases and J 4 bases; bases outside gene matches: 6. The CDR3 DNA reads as TGTGCCAGCAGTGAGCCGGACAGGGGTTCCTATGGCTACACCTTC. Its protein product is CASSEPDRGSYGYTF.

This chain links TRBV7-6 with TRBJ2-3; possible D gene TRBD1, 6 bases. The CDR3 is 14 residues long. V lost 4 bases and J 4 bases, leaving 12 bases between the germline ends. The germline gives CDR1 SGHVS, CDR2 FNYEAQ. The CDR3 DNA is TGTGCCAGCAGCTCGCTATCAGGGGCAGATACGCAGTATTTT. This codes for CASSSLSGADTQYF. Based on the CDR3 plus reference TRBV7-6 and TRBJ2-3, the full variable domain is GAGVSQSPRYKVTKRGQDVALRCDPISGHVSLYWYRQALGQGPEFLTYFNYEAQQDKSGLPNDRFSAERPEGSISTLTIQRTEQRDSAMYRCASSSLSGADTQYFGPGTRLTVL.

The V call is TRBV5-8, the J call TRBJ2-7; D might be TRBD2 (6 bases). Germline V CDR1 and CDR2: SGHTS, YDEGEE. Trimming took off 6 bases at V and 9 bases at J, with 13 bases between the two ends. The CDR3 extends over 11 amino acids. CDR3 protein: CASTGGVGQYV. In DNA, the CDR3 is TGTGCCAGCACCGGGGGAGTTGGGCAGTACGTC.

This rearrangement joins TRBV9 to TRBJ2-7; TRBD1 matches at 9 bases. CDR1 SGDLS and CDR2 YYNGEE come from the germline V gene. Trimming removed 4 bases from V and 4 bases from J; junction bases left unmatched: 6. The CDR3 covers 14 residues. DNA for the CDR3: TGTGCCAGCAGCCCCTCGGACAGGGGTTACGAGCAGTACTTC. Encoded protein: CASSPSDRGYEQYF.

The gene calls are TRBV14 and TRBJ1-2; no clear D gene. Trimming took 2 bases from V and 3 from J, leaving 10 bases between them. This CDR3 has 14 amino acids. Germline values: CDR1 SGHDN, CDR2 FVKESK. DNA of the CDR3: TGTGCCAGCAGCCAAAGGGAGTCGTACTATGGCTACACCTTC. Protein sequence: CASSQRESYYGYTF.

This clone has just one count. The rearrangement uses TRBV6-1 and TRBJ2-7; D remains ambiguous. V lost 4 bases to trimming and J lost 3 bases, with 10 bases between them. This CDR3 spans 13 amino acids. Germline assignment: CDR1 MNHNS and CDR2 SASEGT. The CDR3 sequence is CASSVNGNYEQYV. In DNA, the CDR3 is TGTGCCAGCAGTGTAAACGGAAACTACGAGCAGTACGTC.

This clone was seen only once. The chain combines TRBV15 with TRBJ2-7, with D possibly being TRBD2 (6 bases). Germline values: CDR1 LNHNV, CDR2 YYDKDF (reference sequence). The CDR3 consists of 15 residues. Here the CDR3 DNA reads TGTGCCACCAGCAGAGATTATAGCGGATCCTGCGAGCAGTACGTC. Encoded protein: CATSRDYSGSCEQYV.

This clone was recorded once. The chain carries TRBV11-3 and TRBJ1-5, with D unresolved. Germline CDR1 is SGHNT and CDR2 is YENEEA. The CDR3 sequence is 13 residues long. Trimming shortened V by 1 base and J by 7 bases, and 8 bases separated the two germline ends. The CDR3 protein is CASSLGVEQPQHF. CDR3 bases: TGTGCCAGCAGCTTAGGCGTCGAACAGCCCCAGCATTTT.

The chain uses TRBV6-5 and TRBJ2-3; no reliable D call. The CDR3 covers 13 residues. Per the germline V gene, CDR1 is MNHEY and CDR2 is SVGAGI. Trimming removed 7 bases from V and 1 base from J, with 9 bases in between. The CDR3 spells CASKNEGTDTQYF. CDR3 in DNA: TGTGCCAGCAAGAATGAGGGCACAGATACGCAGTATTTT.

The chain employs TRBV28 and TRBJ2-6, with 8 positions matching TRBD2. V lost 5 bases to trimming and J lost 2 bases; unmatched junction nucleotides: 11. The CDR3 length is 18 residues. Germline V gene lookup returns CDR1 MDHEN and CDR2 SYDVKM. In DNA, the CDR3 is TGTGCCAGCAGTGCGGTCGCGGGGGGTAGGGCTGGGGCCAACGTCCTGACTTTC. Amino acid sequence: CASSAVAGGRAGANVLTF.

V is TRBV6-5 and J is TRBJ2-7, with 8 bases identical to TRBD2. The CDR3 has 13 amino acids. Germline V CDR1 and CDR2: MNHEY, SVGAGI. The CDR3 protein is CWTTERGSYEQYF. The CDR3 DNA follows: TGTTGGACTACAGAGCGGGGGTCCTACGAGCAGTACTTC.